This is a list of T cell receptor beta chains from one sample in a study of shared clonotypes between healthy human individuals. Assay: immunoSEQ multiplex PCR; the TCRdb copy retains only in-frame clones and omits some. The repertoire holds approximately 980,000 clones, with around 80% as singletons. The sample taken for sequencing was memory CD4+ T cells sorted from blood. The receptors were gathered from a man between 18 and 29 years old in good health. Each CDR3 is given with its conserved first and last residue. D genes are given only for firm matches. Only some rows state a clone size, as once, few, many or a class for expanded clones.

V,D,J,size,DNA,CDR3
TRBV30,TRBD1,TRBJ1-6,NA,TGTGCCTGGAGTGTAGGGACAGGGGTAGAATCACCCCTCCACTTT,CAWSVGTGVESPLHF
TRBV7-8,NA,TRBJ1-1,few,TGTGCCAGCACCCTAGGGGGGGACCACACTGAAGCTTTCTTT,CASTLGGDHTEAFF
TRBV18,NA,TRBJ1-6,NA,TGTGCCAGCTCACCAGAGCAGAATTCACCCCTCCACTTT,CASSPEQNSPLHF
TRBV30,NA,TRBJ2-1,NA,TGTGCCTGGAGTACCCTTTACAATGAGCAGTTCTTC,CAWSTLYNEQFF
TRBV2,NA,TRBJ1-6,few,TGTGCCAGCAGTGATCAACGGGTTTCACCCCTCCACTTT,CASSDQRVSPLHF
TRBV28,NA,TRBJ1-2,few,TGTGCCAGCAACTCCCAGACGGGGAAGGGCTACACCTTC,CASNSQTGKGYTF
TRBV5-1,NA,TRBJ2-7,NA,TGCGCCAGCAGCTTTTATACCGGGGGAGAGGAGCAGTACTTC,CASSFYTGGEEQYF
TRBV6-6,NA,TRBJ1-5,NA,TGTGCCAGCAATGCCGGGACCGTGGATTGGGGGGCCTTGAAGCATTTT,CASNAGTVDWGALKHF
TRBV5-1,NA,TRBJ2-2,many,TGCGCCAGCTTTAACACCCGGAACACCGGGGAGCTGTTTTTT,CASFNTRNTGELFF
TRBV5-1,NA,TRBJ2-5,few,TGCGCCAGCAGCTTCCGAACTAAAGAGACCCAGTACTTC,CASSFRTKETQYF
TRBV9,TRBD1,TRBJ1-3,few,TGTGCCAGCAGCTTCACCGGGACAGGTGGTTCTGGAAACACCATATATTTT,CASSFTGTGGSGNTIYF
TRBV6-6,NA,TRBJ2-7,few,TGTGCCTCCAAAACAGGGTCCTCCTACGAGCAGTACTTC,CASKTGSSYEQYF
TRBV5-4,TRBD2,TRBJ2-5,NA,TGTGCCAGCAGCTTAGGTCGACTAGCGGGGCAAGAGACCCAGTACTTC,CASSLGRLAGQETQYF
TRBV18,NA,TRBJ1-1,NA,TGTGCCAGCTCACCACGTGCAGGGGTGAACACTGAAGCTTTCTTT,CASSPRAGVNTEAFF
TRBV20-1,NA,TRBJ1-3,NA,TGCAGTGCCCCCGCTGGAAACACCATATATTTT,CSAPAGNTIYF
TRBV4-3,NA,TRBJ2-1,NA,TGCGCCAGCAGCCAAGGAGGGGTTTCGGAGACGGGGTTCGGGAATGAGCAGTTCTTC,CASSQGGVSETGFGNEQFF
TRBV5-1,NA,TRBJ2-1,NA,TGCGCCAGCAGCGACGGGCCAAAGGTCGATGAGCAGTTCTTC,CASSDGPKVDEQFF
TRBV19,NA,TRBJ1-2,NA,TGTGCCACCCTTCAAAAAACAGGCGCCGATCGATCTAACTATGGCTACACCTTC,CATLQKTGADRSNYGYTF
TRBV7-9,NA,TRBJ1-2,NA,TGTGCCAGCAGCCTAGCGTACGGCTATGGCTACACCTTC,CASSLAYGYGYTF
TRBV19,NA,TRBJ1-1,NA,TGTGCCAGTAGTCCTACCCGTCCCGGGAAGAGGGATGTGAACACTGAAGCTTTCTTT,CASSPTRPGKRDVNTEAFF
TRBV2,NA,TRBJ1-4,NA,TGTGCCAGCAGTTGGTGGGATGAAAAACTGTTTTTT,CASSWWDEKLFF
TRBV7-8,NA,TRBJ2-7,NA,TGTGCCAGCAGCCCCCGGGACTGGCCTTACGAGCAGTACTTC,CASSPRDWPYEQYF
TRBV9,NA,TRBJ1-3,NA,TGTGCCAGCACAGGGGCCTCTGGAAACACCATATATTTT,CASTGASGNTIYF